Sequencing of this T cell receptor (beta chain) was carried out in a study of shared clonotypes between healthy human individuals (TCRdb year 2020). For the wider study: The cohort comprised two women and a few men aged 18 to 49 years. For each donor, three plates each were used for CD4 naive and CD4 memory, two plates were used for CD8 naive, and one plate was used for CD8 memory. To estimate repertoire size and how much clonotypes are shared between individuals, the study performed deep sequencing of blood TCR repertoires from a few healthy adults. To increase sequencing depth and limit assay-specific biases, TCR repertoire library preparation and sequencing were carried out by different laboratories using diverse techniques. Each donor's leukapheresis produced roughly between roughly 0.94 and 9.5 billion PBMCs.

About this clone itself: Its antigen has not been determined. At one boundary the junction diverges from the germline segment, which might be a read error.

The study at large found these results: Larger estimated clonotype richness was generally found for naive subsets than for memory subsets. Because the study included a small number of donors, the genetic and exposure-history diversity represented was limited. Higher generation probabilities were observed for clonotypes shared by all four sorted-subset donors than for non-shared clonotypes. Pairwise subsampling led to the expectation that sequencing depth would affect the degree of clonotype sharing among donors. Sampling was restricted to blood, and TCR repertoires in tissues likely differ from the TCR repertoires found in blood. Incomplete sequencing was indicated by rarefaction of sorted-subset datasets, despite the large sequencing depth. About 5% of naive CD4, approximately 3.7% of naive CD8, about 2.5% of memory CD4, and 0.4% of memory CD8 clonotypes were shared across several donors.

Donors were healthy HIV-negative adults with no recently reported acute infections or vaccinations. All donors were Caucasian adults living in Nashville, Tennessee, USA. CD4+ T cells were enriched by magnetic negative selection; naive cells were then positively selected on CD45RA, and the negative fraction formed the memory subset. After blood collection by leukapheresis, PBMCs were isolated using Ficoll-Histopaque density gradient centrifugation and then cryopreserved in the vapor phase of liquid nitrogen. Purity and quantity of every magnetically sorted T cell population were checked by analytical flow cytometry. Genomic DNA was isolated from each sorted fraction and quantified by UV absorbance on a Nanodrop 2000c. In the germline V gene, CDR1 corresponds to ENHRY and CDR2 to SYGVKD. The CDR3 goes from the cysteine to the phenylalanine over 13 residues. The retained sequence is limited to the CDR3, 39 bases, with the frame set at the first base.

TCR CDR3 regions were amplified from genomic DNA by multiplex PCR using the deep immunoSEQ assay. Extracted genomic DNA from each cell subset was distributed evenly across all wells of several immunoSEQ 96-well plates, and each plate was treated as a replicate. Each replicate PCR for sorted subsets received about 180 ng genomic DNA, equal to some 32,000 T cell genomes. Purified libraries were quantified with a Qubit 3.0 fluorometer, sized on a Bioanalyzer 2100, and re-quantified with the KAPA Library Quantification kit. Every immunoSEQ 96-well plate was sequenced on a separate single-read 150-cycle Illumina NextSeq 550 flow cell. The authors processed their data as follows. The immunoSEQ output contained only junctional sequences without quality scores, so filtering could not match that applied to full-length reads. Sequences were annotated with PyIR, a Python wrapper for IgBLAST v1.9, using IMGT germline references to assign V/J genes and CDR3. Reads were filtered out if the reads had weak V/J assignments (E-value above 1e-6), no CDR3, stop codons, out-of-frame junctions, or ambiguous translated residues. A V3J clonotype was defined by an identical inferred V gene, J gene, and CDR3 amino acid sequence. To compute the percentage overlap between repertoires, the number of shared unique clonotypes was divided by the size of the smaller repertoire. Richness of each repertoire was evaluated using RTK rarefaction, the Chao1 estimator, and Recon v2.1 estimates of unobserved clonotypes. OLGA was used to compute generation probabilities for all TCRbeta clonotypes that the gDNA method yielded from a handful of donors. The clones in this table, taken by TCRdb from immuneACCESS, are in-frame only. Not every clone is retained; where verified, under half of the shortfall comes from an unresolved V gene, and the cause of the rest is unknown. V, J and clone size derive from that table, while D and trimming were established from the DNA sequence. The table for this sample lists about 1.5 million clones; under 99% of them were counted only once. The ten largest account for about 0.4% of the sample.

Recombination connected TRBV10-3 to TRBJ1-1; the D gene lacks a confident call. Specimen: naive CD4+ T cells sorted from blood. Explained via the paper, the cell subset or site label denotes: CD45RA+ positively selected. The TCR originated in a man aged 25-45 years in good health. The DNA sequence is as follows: TGTGCCATCAGTCCGATGACGAACGCTGAAGCTTTCTTT. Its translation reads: CAISPMTNAEAFF.